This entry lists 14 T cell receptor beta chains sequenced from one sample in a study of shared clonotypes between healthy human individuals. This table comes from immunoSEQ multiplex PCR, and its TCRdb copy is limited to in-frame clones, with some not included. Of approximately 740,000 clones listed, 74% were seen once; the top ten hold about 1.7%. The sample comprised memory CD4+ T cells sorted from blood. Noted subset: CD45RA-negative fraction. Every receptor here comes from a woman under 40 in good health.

This chain's CDR3 is CASSEWGPNEKLFF. In DNA, the CDR3 is TGTGCCAGCAGTGAATGGGGTCCTAATGAAAAACTGTTTTTT. J is TRBJ1-4 and V is TRBV2; D unresolved. Germline V gene lookup returns CDR1 SNHLY and CDR2 FYNNEI. This CDR3 has 14 amino acids. V lost 2 bases, J lost 3 bases, and 7 bases lay in between.

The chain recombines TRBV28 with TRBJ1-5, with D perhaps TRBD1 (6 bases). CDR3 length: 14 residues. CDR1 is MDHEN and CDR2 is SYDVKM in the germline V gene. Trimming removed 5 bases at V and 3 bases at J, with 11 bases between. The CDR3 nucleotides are TGTGCCAGCAGTCCCGGACAGTTCAATCAGCCCCAGCATTTT. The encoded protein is CASSPGQFNQPQHF.

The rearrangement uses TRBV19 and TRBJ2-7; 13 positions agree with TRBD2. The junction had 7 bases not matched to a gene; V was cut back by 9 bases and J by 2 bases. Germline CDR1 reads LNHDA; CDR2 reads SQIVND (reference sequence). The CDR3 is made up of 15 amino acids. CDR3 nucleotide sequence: TGTGCCAGGAACCATACTAGCGGGAGGGCCTACGAGCAGTACTTC. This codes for CARNHTSGRAYEQYF.

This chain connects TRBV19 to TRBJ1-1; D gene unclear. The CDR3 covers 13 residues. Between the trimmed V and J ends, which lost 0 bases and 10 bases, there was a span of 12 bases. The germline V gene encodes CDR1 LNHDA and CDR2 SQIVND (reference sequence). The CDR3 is CASSIDRTNGAFF. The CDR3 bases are TGTGCCAGTAGTATAGATAGGACCAACGGAGCTTTCTTT.

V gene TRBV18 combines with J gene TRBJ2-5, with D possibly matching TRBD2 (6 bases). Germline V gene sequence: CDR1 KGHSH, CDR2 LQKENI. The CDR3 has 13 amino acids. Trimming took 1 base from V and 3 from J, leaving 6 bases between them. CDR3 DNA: TGTGCCAGCTCACCACAGCGGGAAGAGACCCAGTACTTC. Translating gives CASSPQREETQYF.

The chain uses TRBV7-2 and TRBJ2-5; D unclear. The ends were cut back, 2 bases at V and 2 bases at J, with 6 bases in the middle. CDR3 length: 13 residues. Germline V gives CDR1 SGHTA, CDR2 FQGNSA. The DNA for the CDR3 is TGTGCCAGCAGCTTAACCAGGCAAGAGACCCAGTACTTC. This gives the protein CASSLTRQETQYF.

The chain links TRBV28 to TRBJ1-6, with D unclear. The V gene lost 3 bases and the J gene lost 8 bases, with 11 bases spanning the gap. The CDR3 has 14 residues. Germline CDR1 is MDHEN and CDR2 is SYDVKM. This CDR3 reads CASSLSLEDSPLHF. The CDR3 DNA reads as TGTGCCAGCAGTTTGAGTCTCGAGGATTCACCCCTCCACTTT.

The CDR3 protein is CASSRGNGYTF. Written as DNA, the CDR3 is TGTGCCAGCTCACGAGGGAATGGCTACACCTTC. The J gene is TRBJ1-2, the V gene TRBV18; no firm D call. Trimming cost V 4 bases and J 6 bases, with 6 bases left between them. This CDR3 spans 11 amino acids. Germline CDR1 KGHSH, CDR2 LQKENI.

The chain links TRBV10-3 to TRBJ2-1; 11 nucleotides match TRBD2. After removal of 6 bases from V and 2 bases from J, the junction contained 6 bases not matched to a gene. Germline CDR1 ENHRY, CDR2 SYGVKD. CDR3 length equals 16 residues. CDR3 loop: CAISQTSGSAYNEQFF. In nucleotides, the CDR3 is TGTGCCATCAGCCAAACTAGCGGGAGTGCCTACAATGAGCAGTTCTTC.

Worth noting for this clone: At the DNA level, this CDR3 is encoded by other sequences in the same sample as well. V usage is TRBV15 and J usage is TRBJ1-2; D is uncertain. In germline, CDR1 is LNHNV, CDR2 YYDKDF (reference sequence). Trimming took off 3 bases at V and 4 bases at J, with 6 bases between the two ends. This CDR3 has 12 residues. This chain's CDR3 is CATSRDLYGYTF. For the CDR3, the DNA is TGTGCCACCAGCAGGGACCTCTATGGCTACACCTTC. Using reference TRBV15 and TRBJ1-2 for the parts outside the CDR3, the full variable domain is DAMVIQNPRYQVTQFGKPVTLSCSQTLNHNVMYWYQQKSSQAPKLLFHYYDKDFNNEADTPDNFQSRRPNTSFCFLDIRSPGLGDTAMYLCATSRDLYGYTFGSGTRLTVV.

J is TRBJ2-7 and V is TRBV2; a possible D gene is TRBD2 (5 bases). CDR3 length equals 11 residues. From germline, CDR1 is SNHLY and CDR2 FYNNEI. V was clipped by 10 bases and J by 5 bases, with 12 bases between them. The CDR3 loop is CATSERHEQYF. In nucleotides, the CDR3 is TGTGCCACCTCAGAGCGGCACGAGCAGTACTTC.

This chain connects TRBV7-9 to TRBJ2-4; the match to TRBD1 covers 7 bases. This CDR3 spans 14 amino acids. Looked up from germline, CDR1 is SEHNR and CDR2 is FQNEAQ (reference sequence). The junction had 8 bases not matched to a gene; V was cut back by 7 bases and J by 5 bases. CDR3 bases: TGTGCCAGCACCACGACAGGGTACCAAAACATTCAGTACTTC. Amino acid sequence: CASTTTGYQNIQYF.

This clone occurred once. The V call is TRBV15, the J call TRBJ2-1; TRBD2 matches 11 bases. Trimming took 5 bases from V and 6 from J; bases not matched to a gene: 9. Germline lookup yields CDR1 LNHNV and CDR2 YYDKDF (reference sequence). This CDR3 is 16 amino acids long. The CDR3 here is CATSLTSGRRLNEQFF. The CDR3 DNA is TGTGCCACCAGCCTAACTAGCGGGAGACGACTCAATGAGCAGTTCTTC.

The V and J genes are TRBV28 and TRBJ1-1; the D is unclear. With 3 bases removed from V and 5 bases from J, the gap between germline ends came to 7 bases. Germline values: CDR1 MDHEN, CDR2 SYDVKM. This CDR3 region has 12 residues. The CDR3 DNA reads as TGTGCCAGCAGTTTTGGGCCAACTGAAGCTTTCTTT. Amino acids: CASSFGPTEAFF. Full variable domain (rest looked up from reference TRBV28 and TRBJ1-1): DVKVTQSSRYLVKRTGEKVFLECVQDMDHENMFWYRQDPGLGLRLIYFSYDVKMKEKGDIPEGYSVSREKKERFSLILESASTNQTSMYLCASSFGPTEAFFGQGTRLTVV.